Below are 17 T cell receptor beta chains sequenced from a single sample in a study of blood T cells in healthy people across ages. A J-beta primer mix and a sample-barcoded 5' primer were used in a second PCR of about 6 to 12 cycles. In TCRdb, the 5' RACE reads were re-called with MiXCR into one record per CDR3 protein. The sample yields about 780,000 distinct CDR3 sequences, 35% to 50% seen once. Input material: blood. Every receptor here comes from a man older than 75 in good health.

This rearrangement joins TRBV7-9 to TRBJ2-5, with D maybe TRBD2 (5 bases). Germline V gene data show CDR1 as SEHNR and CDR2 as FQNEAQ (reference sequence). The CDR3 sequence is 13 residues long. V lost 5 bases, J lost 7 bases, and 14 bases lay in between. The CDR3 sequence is CASSLSAGGTQYF. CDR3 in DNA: TGTGCCAGCAGCCTAAGTGCCGGAGGGACCCAGTACTTC. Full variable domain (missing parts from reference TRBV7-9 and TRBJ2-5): DTGVSQNPRHKITKRGQNVTFRCDPISEHNRLYWYRQTLGQGPEFLTYFQNEAQLEKSRLLSDRFSAERPKGSFSTLEIQRTEQGDSAMYLCASSLSAGGTQYFGPGTRLLVL.

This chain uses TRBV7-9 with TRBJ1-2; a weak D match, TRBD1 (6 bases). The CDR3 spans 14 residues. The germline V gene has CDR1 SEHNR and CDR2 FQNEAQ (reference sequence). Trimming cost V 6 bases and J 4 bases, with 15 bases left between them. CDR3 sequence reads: CASSLGQNFYGYTF. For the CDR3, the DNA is TGTGCCAGCAGTCTCGGACAGAACTTCTATGGCTACACCTTC.

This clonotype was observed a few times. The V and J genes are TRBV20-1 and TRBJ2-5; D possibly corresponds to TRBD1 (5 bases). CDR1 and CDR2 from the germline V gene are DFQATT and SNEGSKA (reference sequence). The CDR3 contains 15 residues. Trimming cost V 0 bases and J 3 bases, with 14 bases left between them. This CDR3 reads CSARDRSRVKETQYF. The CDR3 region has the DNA TGCAGTGCTAGAGATCGAAGCAGGGTGAAAGAGACCCAGTACTTC.

The CDR3 here is CASSPPGAGGSTDTQYF. In DNA, the CDR3 is TGTGCCAGCAGCCCTCCTGGGGCAGGGGGAAGCACAGATACGCAGTATTTT. The chain joins TRBV9 to TRBJ2-3; 7 nucleotides line up with TRBD1. Trimming removed 4 bases from V and 0 bases from J; junction bases left unmatched: 11. There are 17 residues in the CDR3. Germline V gene sequence: CDR1 SGDLS, CDR2 YYNGEE.

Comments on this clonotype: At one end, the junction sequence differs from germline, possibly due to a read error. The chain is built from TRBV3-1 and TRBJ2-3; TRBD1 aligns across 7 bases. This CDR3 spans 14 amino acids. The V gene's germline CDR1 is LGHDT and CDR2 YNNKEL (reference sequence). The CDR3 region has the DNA TGTACCAGCACCCCAGGGGGAGAGACAGATACGCAGTATTTT. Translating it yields CTSTPGGETDTQYF.

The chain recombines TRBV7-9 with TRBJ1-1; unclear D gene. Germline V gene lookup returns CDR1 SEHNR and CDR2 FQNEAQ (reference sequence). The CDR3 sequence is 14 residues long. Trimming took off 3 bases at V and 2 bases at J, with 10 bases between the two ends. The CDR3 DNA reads TGTGCCAGCAGCTTCTTGCCCCGAAACACTGAAGCTTTCTTT. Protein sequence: CASSFLPRNTEAFF.

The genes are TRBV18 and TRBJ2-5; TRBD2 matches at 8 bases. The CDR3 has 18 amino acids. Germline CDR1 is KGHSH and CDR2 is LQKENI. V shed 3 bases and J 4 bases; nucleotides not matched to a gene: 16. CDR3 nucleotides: TGTGCCAGCTCACCTGTGTCGCGGGAGGTCAGTTCTCGAGAGACCCAGTACTTC. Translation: CASSPVSREVSSRETQYF.

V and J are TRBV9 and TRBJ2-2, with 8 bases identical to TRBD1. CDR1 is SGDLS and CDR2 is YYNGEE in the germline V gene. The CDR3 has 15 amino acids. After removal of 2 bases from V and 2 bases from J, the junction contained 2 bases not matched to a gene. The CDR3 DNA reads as TGTGCCAGCAGCGTCACAGGGGGAAACACCGGGGAGCTGTTTTTT. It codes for CASSVTGGNTGELFF.

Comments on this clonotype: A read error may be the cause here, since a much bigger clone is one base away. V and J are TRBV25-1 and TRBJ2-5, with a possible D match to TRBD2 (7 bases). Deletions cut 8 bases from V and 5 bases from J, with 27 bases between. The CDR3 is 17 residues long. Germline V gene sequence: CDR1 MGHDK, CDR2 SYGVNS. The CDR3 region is CASVNAGRGAYFETQYF. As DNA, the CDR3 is TGTGCCAGCGTTAATGCGGGCCGGGGGGCGTATTTTGAGACCCAGTACTTC.

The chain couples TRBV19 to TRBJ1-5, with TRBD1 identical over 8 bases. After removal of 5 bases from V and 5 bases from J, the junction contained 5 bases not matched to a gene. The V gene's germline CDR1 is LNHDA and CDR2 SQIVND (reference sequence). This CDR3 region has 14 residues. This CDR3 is CASSSTGGDQPQHF. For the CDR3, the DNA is TGTGCCAGTAGTTCCACAGGGGGGGATCAGCCCCAGCATTTT.

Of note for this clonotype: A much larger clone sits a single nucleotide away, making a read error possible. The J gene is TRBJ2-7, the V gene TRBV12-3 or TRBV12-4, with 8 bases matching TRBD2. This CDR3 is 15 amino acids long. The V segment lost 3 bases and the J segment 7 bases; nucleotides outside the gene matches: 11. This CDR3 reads CASSFGLAYYNEQYF. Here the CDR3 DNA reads TGTGCCAGCAGTTTCGGACTAGCTTACTACAATGAGCAGTACTTC.

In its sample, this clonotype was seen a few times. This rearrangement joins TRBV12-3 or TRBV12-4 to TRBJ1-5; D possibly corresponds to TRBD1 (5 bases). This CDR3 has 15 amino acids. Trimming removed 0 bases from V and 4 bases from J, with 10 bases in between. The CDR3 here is CASSLAGGENQPQHF. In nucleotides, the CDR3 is TGTGCCAGCAGTTTAGCGGGAGGGGAAAATCAGCCCCAGCATTTT.

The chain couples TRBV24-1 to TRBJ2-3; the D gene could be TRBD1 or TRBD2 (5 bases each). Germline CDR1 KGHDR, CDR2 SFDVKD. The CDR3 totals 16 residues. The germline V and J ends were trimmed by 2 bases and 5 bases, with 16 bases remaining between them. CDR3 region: CATSDSGRDRGDTQYF. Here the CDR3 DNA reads TGTGCCACCAGTGATTCGGGCAGGGACCGGGGAGATACGCAGTATTTT.

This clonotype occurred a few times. The CDR3 DNA is TGTGCCAGCAGCGCCAAACGTGAAGCTTTCTTT. Translated: CASSAKREAFF. The chain links TRBV7-9 to TRBJ1-1; D not certain. The CDR3 is 11 residues long. Germline V gene sequence: CDR1 SEHNR, CDR2 FQNEAQ (reference sequence). V was cut by 5 bases and J by 7 bases, with 8 bases left in between.

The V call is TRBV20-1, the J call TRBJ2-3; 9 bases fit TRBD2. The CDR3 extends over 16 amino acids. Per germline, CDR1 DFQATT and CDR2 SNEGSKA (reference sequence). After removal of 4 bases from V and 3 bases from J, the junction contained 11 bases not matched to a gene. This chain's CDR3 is CSAISPKGLATDTQYF. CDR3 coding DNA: TGCAGTGCTATCAGCCCTAAGGGACTAGCAACAGATACGCAGTATTTT.

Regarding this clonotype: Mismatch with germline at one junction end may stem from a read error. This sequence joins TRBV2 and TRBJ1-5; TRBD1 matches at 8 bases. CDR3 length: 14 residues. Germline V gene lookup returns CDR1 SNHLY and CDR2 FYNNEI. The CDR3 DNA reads TGTGCCAGCAGTAAAGCAGGGGGCGATCAGCCCCAGCATTTT. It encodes CASSKAGGDQPQHF.

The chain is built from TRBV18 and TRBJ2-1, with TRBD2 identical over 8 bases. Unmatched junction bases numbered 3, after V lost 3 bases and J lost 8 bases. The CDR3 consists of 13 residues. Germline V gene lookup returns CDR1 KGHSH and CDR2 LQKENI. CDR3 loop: CASSPPTSDEQFF. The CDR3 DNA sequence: TGTGCCAGCTCACCCCCGACTAGCGATGAGCAGTTCTTC.